Following are 17 T cell receptor beta chains from one sample sequenced in a study of tissue T cells after allogeneic stem cell transplantation (dated by TCRdb to between 2020 and 2023). Library preparation employed the immunoSEQ multiplex PCR assay. In its TCRdb copy, this immuneACCESS table keeps in-frame sequences only and misses some clones. Where compared with another copy, unresolved V genes explain less than half of these, and the others have no known cause. Present in this sample are about 21,000 clones, 72% of which were seen just once. The ten largest make up roughly 0.61% of the sample. The sequenced material came from spleen. These TCRs come from a female BALB/c mouse in good health. The MHC haplotype found in this strain is H2-d.

In regard to this clone: The gene names given are mouse names. The sequence runs out 1 residue before the end of the CDR3; the remainder is reconstructed from the germline J gene. The chain joins TRBV4 to TRBJ1-2; a possible D gene is TRBD1 (6 bases). CDR1 and CDR2 from the germline V gene are LGHDT and YNNKQL (reference sequence). This CDR3 is 12 amino acids long. V gave up 4 bases and J gave up 6 bases, with 9 bases separating them. The covered CDR3 bases are TGTGCCAGCAGCTTAGGGGGAGCCGACTACACC. Translating gives CASSLGGADYT. The entire CDR3 is CASSLGGADYTF.

About this clone: Germline and genes: mouse. The read gets to within 1 residue of the CDR3 end, and the germline J gene fills in the rest. This chain uses TRBV5 with TRBJ2-1; 10 nucleotides agree with TRBD2. Germline CDR1 and CDR2: LGHNA and YNLKQL (reference sequence). V lost 0 bases and J lost 3; bases outside the gene matches: 2. This CDR3 is built from 16 residues. CDR3 DNA, as far as it was read: TGTGCCAGCAGCCAAGACTGGGGGGGCCTCTATGCTGAGCAGTTC. This sequence encodes CASSQDWGGLYAEQF. The whole CDR3 protein is CASSQDWGGLYAEQFF.

With respect to this clone: Gene and germline names: mouse. The read falls 1 residue short of the CDR3 end, and the missing part is taken from the germline J gene. This rearrangement joins TRBV19 to TRBJ2-7; D may correspond to TRBD1 or TRBD2 (5 bases each). This CDR3 has 12 residues. Germline V gene data show CDR1 as FNHDT and CDR2 as SITEND (reference sequence). V shed 4 bases and J shed 4 bases, with 9 bases lying between them. This CDR3 is CASSGRGYEQYF. CDR3 bases read: TGTGCCAGCAGTGGACGGGGGTATGAACAGTAC.

Comment on this clone: Gene names are the mouse ones. From the germline J gene comes the end of the CDR3, since the read stops 1 residue before it. Other DNA sequences of this sample code for an identical CDR3. The gene calls are TRBV31 and TRBJ2-5, with TRBD2 identical over 7 bases. Germline V CDR1 and CDR2: GKSSPN, SITVG. This CDR3 has 13 amino acids. V lost 1 base, J lost 2 bases, and 0 bases stayed unmatched. CDR3 bases read: TGTGCCTGGAGTCGGGGGGGCCAAGACACCCAGTAC. Translated: CAWSRGGQDTQY. From start to end, the CDR3 is CAWSRGGQDTQYF.

Worth noting for this clone: The genes and germline here are from mouse. The CDR3 goes on 1 residue after the read ends, and that part is filled in from the germline J gene. The chain couples TRBV1 to TRBJ2-5; TRBD2 matches 12 bases. Germline CDR1 reads NSQYPW; CDR2 reads LRSPGD (reference sequence). Germline trimming cut 4 bases from V and 6 bases from J; bases unmatched to any gene: 8. The CDR3 has 16 residues. The CDR3 bases that were read are TGCACCTGCAGTGGGGGACTGGGGGGCCCCCCGGACACCCAGTAC. Amino acids: CTCSGGLGGPPDTQY. The full CDR3 sequence reads CTCSGGLGGPPDTQYF. The variable domain in full, completed from reference TRBV1 and TRBJ2-5, reads VTLLEQNPRWRLVPRGQAVNLRCILKNSQYPWMSWYQQDLQKQLQWLFTLRSPGDKEVKSLPGADYLATRVTDTELRLQVANMSQGRTLYCTCSGGLGGPPDTQYFGPGTRLLVL.

Comment on this clone: Here the gene names and germline are mouse. The read ends 1 residue early relative to the CDR3; the germline J gene fills the gap. This rearrangement joins TRBV13-2 to TRBJ1-5; D not resolved. Trimming shortened V by 0 bases and J by 4 bases, and 5 bases separated the two germline ends. Germline assignment: CDR1 NNHNN and CDR2 SYGAGS (reference sequence). The CDR3 has 13 residues. The CDR3 DNA, read in part, is TGTGCCAGCGGTGATGCACAAAACCAGGCTCCGCTT. Its translation: CASGDAQNQAPL. The full CDR3 protein is CASGDAQNQAPLF.

As regards this clone: The gene names given are mouse names. The read terminates 1 residue before the CDR3 end, so the remaining end is supplied by the germline J gene. The chain couples TRBV12-1 to TRBJ2-3; the match to TRBD2 covers 14 bases. V shed 1 base, J shed 1 base, and the junction held 3 bases outside the gene matches. The CDR3 length is 17 residues. Germline CDR1 and CDR2: SGHSN and HYEKVE. The CDR3 bases that were read are TGTGCCAGCTCTCTGGGACTGGGGGGGCGCGGTGCAGAAACGCTGTAT. Translated, it gives CASSLGLGGRGAETLY. The full CDR3 protein reads CASSLGLGGRGAETLYF.

Of note for this clone: Gene and germline names: mouse. From the germline J gene comes the end of the CDR3, since the read stops 1 residue before it. V usage is TRBV13-3 and J usage is TRBJ1-4; 9 bases map to TRBD1. The V gene's germline CDR1 is NNHDY and CDR2 SYVADS. V was clipped by 2 bases and J by 4 bases; unmatched bases: 6. The CDR3 consists of 16 residues. CDR3 residues: CASSDPTGGGNERLFF. Incomplete CDR3 DNA: TGTGCCAGCAGTGACCCTACAGGGGGCGGCAACGAAAGATTATTT.

As regards this clone: Germline and genes: mouse. CDR3 residues: CASSDSNQDTQYF. The CDR3 DNA, read in part, is TGTGCCAGCAGTGACAGTAACCAAGACACCCAGTAC. The chain uses TRBV13-3 and TRBJ2-5; D remains unclear. The sequenced fragment ends 1 residue before the CDR3 boundary, so the rest is inferred from the germline J gene. The CDR3 is 13 amino acids. Trimming left V 2 bases short and J 0 bases short, with 4 bases between. The germline gives CDR1 NNHDY, CDR2 SYVADS.

Note on this clone: Genes here carry mouse names. Read data end 1 residue before the CDR3 end; the end is taken from the germline J gene. This chain connects TRBV13-1 to TRBJ2-4; no firm D call. The CDR3 loop spans 13 amino acids. V lost 3 bases and J 0 bases, leaving 5 bases between the germline ends. Germline V gene lookup returns CDR1 NSHNY and CDR2 SYGAGN. The CDR3 sequence: CASSGHSQNTLYF. CDR3 DNA (partial): TGTGCCAGCAGTGGACATAGTCAAAACACCTTGTAC.

In the case of this clone: Germline and genes: mouse. Read sequence stops 1 residue before the CDR3 end, and the germline J gene provides the missing end. This sequence joins TRBV1 and TRBJ2-4; 9 bases are shared with TRBD2. From germline, CDR1 is NSQYPW and CDR2 LRSPGD (reference sequence). With 4 bases clipped from V and 0 bases from J, the junction kept 5 bases outside the gene matches. The CDR3 length is 16 residues. Partial CDR3 DNA: TGCACCTGCAGTGGGGGGACTGGGACTAGTCAAAACACCTTGTAC. Translated, it gives CTCSGGTGTSQNTLY. The complete CDR3 protein is CTCSGGTGTSQNTLYF.

About this clone: Genes here carry mouse names. The read gets to within 1 residue of the CDR3 end, and the germline J gene fills in the rest. The chain uses TRBV13-3 and TRBJ1-3; D unresolved. The germline V gene has CDR1 NNHDY and CDR2 SYVADS. The CDR3 sequence is 14 residues long. Trimming shortened V by 0 bases and J by 2 bases, and 6 bases separated the two germline ends. The CDR3: CASSDEGAGNTLYF. The CDR3 bases that were read are TGTGCCAGCAGTGATGAGGGAGCTGGAAATACGCTCTAT. Looking up the rest from reference TRBV13-3 and TRBJ1-3 gives the full variable domain: EAAVTQSPRSKVAVTGGKVTLSCHQTNNHDYMYWYRQDTGHGLRLIHYSYVADSTEKGDIPDGYKASRPSQENFSLILELASLSQTAVYFCASSDEGAGNTLYFGEGSRLIVV.

This clone was recorded a few times. The genes are named according to mouse. The read finishes 1 residue shy of the CDR3 end, and the germline J gene is used to complete it. The rearrangement uses TRBV2 and TRBJ2-7; TRBD2 agrees at 12 bases. From germline, CDR1 is LGHNA and CDR2 YSYQKL. V was clipped by 1 base and J by 2 bases; unmatched bases: 3. This CDR3 has 16 amino acids. Incomplete CDR3 DNA: TGTGCCAGCAGCCAAGTCGGGACTGGGGGGCCCTATGAACAGTAC. This codes for CASSQVGTGGPYEQY. The whole CDR3 reads CASSQVGTGGPYEQYF.

As regards this clone: Gene names are the mouse ones. The CDR3 sequence is CASSFGSDYTF. Partial CDR3 DNA: TGTGCTAGCAGTTTCGGCTCCGACTACACC. The chain is built from TRBV29 and TRBJ1-2; no firm D call. The read is 1 residue too short to cover the CDR3 end, so that end is filled in from the germline J gene. The CDR3 has 11 residues. V lost 3 bases, J lost 4 bases, and 3 bases lay in between. The germline V gene encodes CDR1 MSHET and CDR2 SYDVDS.

In regard to this clone: Here the gene names and germline are mouse. The read falls 1 residue short of the CDR3 end, and the missing part is taken from the germline J gene. The J gene is TRBJ2-5, the V gene TRBV5; 8 bases map to TRBD1. V shed 1 base and J 6 bases; nucleotides not matched to a gene: 0. Germline CDR1 LGHNA, CDR2 YNLKQL (reference sequence). CDR3 length: 13 amino acids. The chain's CDR3 is CASSQGTGDTQYF. CDR3 DNA (partial): TGTGCCAGCAGCCAAGGGACAGGGGACACCCAGTAC.

Worth noting for this clone: All gene names here are mouse names. The read comes to an end 1 residue before the CDR3 does, leaving the germline J gene to fill in the end. In the same sample, other DNA sequences code for this CDR3. The chain employs TRBV13-1 and TRBJ1-1; the D gene is possibly TRBD1 (5 bases). Trimming stripped 1 base from V and 3 bases from J, with 7 bases between. Germline CDR1 NSHNY, CDR2 SYGAGN. The CDR3 runs 13 residues. The sequenced CDR3 bases are TGTGCCAGCAGTGATAGGGGAGACACAGAAGTCTTC. Its translation is CASSDRGDTEVF. The full CDR3 is CASSDRGDTEVFF.

A remark on this clone: Gene names refer to mouse genes. The DNA ends 1 residue before the CDR3 does, and the rest of the CDR3 is filled in from the germline J gene. The V gene is TRBV2, the J gene TRBJ2-3, with 8 bases identical to TRBD2. V lost 1 base to trimming and J lost 0 bases; unmatched junction nucleotides: 3. Germline CDR1 and CDR2: LGHNA and YSYQKL. The CDR3 contains 16 residues. The CDR3 sequence is CASSQAGGSSAETLYF. The CDR3 bases that were read are TGTGCCAGCAGCCAAGCTGGGGGGTCTAGTGCAGAAACGCTGTAT.